Listed here is a single T cell receptor (beta chain). Its antigen remains unidentified. No per-base quality is available; no much larger clone lies one base away. The data originate from a study of shared clonotypes between healthy human individuals (dated by TCRdb to 2019 to 2021). A note on the overall study: A few men and a couple of women, aged 18 to 49 years, made up the cohort. For each donor, CD4 naive and CD4 memory were each run on three plates, CD8 naive on two plates, and CD8 memory on one plate. Different laboratories and diverse techniques were used to prepare libraries and sequence TCR repertoires, to increase sequencing depth and limit assay-specific biases. Leukapheresis yielded between about 0.94 and 9.5 billion PBMCs per donor. To estimate repertoire size and how much clonotypes are shared between individuals, the study performed deep sequencing of blood TCR repertoires from five healthy adults.

Per the germline V gene, SQVTM is the CDR1 and ANQGSEA is the CDR2. Spanning cysteine to phenylalanine, the CDR3 consists of 13 amino acids. The retained sequence is limited to the CDR3, 39 bases, with the frame set at the first base. Deletion took 4 bases off V and 2 bases off J, with a span of 10 bases between the germline ends. On the study overall, not on this receptor specifically: Compared with non-shared clonotypes, the clonotypes found in all four sorted-subset donors had higher generation probabilities. Pairwise subsampling led to the expectation that sequencing depth would affect the degree of clonotype sharing among donors. Sampling was limited to blood, and TCR repertoires in tissue likely differ from TCR repertoires in blood. Sharing across several donors was observed for roughly 5% of naive CD4, over 3% of naive CD8, about 2.5% of memory CD4, and over 0.3% of memory CD8 clonotypes. Incomplete sequencing was indicated by rarefaction of sorted-subset datasets, despite the large sequencing depth. Naive subsets generally had larger estimated clonotype richness than memory subsets did. The genetic and exposure-history diversity represented was limited by the small number of donors.

Using the deep immunoSEQ assay, TCR CDR3 regions were amplified from genomic DNA by multiplex PCR. Extracted genomic DNA from each cell subset was spread evenly across all wells of several immunoSEQ 96-well plates, with each plate serving as a replicate. For sorted subsets, roughly 200 ng of genomic DNA, equivalent to some 30,000 T cell genomes, went into each replicate PCR. Purified libraries were measured with a Qubit 3.0 fluorometer, size-checked on a Bioanalyzer 2100, and measured again with the KAPA Library Quantification kit. Each immunoSEQ 96-well plate was sequenced on its own single-read 150-cycle Illumina NextSeq 550 flow cell. The authors' pipeline ran thus. Because the immunoSEQ output held only junctional sequences and lacked quality scores, the filtering could not match the filtering applied to full-length reads. To assign V/J genes and CDR3, sequences were annotated against IMGT germline references using PyIR, a Python wrapper for IgBLAST v1.9. Reads were removed for weak V/J assignments (E-value above 1e-6), missing CDR3, stop codons, out-of-frame junctions, or ambiguous translated residues. V3J clonotypes were defined as sequences sharing an identical inferred V gene, J gene, and CDR3 amino acid sequence. To compute the percentage overlap between repertoires, the number of shared unique clonotypes was divided by the size of the smaller repertoire. RTK rarefaction, the Chao1 estimator, and Recon v2.1 estimates of unobserved clonotypes were used to assess repertoire richness. Generation probabilities for all TCRbeta clonotypes obtained by the gDNA method from a handful of donors were computed using OLGA. Sourced from immuneACCESS, this table was stored by TCRdb with only in-frame sequences that have V and J called. A share of the clones is absent; for the studies checked, an unresolved V gene accounts for under half, and the remainder has no known explanation. V and J calls and clone size are as listed in that table; D and trimming were resolved from the DNA. Here the sample has 650,000 to 800,000 clones; around 90% occur a single time. The ten largest clones take up approximately 22% of the sample.

For the CD8 naive samples, CD45RO-negative cells were positively selected for CCR7, yielding a CD45RA+CCR7+ population from which TemRA cells were excluded. Donors were healthy HIV-negative adults with no recently reported acute infections or vaccinations. Only Caucasian adults living in Nashville, Tennessee, USA were represented among the donors. Blood was obtained by leukapheresis, after which PBMCs were separated by Ficoll-Histopaque density gradient centrifugation and cryopreserved in liquid nitrogen vapor phase. Analytical flow cytometry was used to check the purity and quantity of every magnetically sorted T cell population. From each sorted fraction, genomic DNA was isolated and quantified by UV absorbance on a Nanodrop 2000c.

The sequence came from a young man in good health. Recombination connected TRBV29-1 to TRBJ2-3; no D segment can be confidently identified. Source material: naive CD8+ T cells sorted from blood. The cell subset or site label of this sample denotes: CD45RA+CCR7+. The sequence in DNA is TGCAGCGTTGTATCGGTCGTCACAGATACGCAGTATTTT. It codes for CSVVSVVTDTQYF.